This paragraph covers one T cell receptor beta chain sequence. Its target is not known. Measured with immunoSEQ multiplex PCR; TCRdb has only the in-frame clones, and not every one. Of about 350,000 clones in the sample, roughly 89% were seen once. These data are taken from a study of Ad26.COV2.S vaccination and SARS-CoV-2 variants. Looking at the study overall: Donor was in the COV1001 Ad26.COV2.S trial arm. Ad26.COV2.S given intramuscularly, once or twice 56 days apart.

Study results and limitations: Recipients of either vaccine or placebo displayed similar breadth of non-spike TCRs.

Per the germline V gene, CDR1 is SQVTM and CDR2 is ANQGSEA. CDR3 size: 10 residues. V dropped 3 bases and J dropped 6 bases, with 3 bases sitting between them. Documented treatment: around 19 received Ad26.COV2.S at low or high dose, single or two shots; several received placebo; per-sample allocation not given. After the first vaccine or placebo injection, samples were drawn on day 63. Vaccination used an Ad26 vector expressing Wuhan-strain SARS-CoV-2 spike. The specimen comprised peripheral blood, sampled in a trial of Ad26.COV2.S vaccine versus placebo. The sequence came from a person between 18 and 65 years old who received the Ad26.COV2.S COVID-19 vaccine or a placebo. The chain carries TRBV29-1 and TRBJ2-1, with D unresolved. The CDR3 loop is CSVDGNEQFF. In nucleotides, the CDR3 is TGCAGCGTTGACGGCAATGAGCAGTTCTTC.